The present T cell receptor (beta chain) was sequenced within a study of CD8 T cells in ankylosing spondylitis (dated 2017 in TCRdb). About the full investigation: The study set out to find disease-linked TCR variants by profiling T cell receptor beta repertoires in ankylosing spondylitis patients and healthy donors. Samples of peripheral blood were taken, and for ankylosing spondylitis patients, synovial fluid was collected as well. The whole study cohort included over a hundred healthy donors and 25 ankylosing spondylitis patients.

The CDR3 has 14 amino acids, counting the end cysteine and phenylalanine. CDR3 DNA is the only sequence kept; it has 42 bases, read in frame from the first base. The germline V gene gives CDR1 as SGDLS and CDR2 as YYNGEE. Cut back by 4 bases and 0 bases, the V and J ends lie 8 bases apart. General conclusions and limits of the study: Some of the motif variants had been reported before in the synovial fluid and blood of reactive arthritis patients, a finding that suggests common disease-initiation mechanisms. In peripheral blood, the disease-linked clones were found at relatively low frequencies and had a CD8+ phenotype. The disease-linked clones were reported as significantly enriched in matched synovial fluid samples from ankylosing spondylitis patients. Blood from ankylosing spondylitis patients appeared to be characterized by a TCR beta motif made up of under 10 highly homologous amino acid variants.

This clonotype was counted many times. This receptor's antigen is unknown. It has no much larger one-base neighbor in the sample; base qualities were not kept. TCRdb shows the sequencer as Illumina HiSeq 2500. Quantitative 5'-RACE with molecular barcodes was used to prepare TCR beta libraries. In the source study's methods: Disease-linked TCR variants were identified with a new computational method built on a probabilistic model of VDJ rearrangement. The public reads were run again by TCRdb, first through fastp at Q25 and then through MiXCR, and only productive beta chains were kept. CDR3 protein sequences are deduplicated, and each keeps its most common genes and DNA. The V and J calls reflect TCRdb's pipeline rather than the authors' work. Here the sample has about 25,000 distinct CDR3 sequences; less than 3% occur a single time. The ten largest clones capture approximately 8.1% of the sample.

The sequence came from a female donor with ankylosing spondylitis or in good health (not recorded which). Material for sequencing was blood, either unsorted or a sorted T cell fraction (not recorded which). Recombination linked TRBV9 to TRBJ2-1; no D segment can be confidently identified. The bases read TGTGCCAGCAGCACAACAAGCTCCTACAATGAGCAGTTCTTC. This yields the protein CASSTTSSYNEQFF. The reference TRBV9 and TRBJ2-1 proteins fill in what lies around the CDR3, so the full variable domain reads DSGVTQTPKHLITATGQRVTLRCSPRSGDLSVYWYQQSLDQGLQFLIQYYNGEERAKGNILERFSAQQFPDLHSELNLSSLELGDSALYFCASSTTSSYNEQFFGPGTRLTVL.